This TCR beta chain was sequenced for a study of graft-versus-host responses after intestinal transplantation. Study context: After anti-thymocyte globulin induction, recipients took tacrolimus and steroids for around 3 years. Overall study findings and caveats: Graft-donor T cell macrochimerism coincided with high graft-versus-host to host-versus-graft clonal ratios in allografts.

CDR1 SGHDT and CDR2 YYEEEE come from the germline V gene. V was clipped by 2 bases and J by 3 bases, with 9 bases between them. This CDR3 has 14 amino acids. Comments on this clone: Its matching antigen is unknown.

Using immunoSEQ multiplex PCR, the repertoire was profiled, and TCRdb retains in-frame clones only, with some absent. Among 90,000 to 150,000 clones listed, about 95% were seen once. This chain uses TRBV5-6 with TRBJ1-5; D is perhaps TRBD1 (6 bases). The sequencing here drew on unstimulated CD8+ T cells sorted from spleen or lymph node cells, taken before intestinal transplant. This clonotype was obtained from a human donor who received an intestinal transplant. CDR3 loop: CASSFGQNNQPQHF. The DNA for the CDR3 is TGTGCCAGCAGCTTTGGACAGAACAATCAGCCCCAGCATTTT.